This record looks at one TCR beta chain sequence and its context. Its antigen is undetermined. The entry originates in a study of cytomegalovirus exposure and HLA in healthy donors. Overall study results and limits: TCR beta V- and J-gene trimming, according to a later analysis, was linked to a missense DCLRE1C variant. In all likelihood, a cluster of highly shared sequence variants was a sequencing artifact.

The PCR contained 60 Vbeta and 13 Jbeta primers. Data came from immunoSEQ multiplex PCR; TCRdb stores just in-frame clones and leaves some out. The sample carries roughly 77,000 clones, less than 80% recorded once. In germline, CDR1 is MNHNS, CDR2 SASEGT. The J segment lost 7 bases and the V segment lost 6 bases, leaving 10 bases of the junction unmatched. This CDR3 has 14 residues. V gene TRBV6-1 combines with J gene TRBJ1-1; TRBD1 matches 8 bases. Sequencing used PBMCs. The TCR originated in a woman between 45 and 60 years old in good health and CMV-seropositive. The CDR3 loop reads CASRELQGAFEAFF. CDR3 coding DNA: TGTGCCAGCAGGGAACTTCAGGGGGCGTTTGAAGCTTTCTTT.